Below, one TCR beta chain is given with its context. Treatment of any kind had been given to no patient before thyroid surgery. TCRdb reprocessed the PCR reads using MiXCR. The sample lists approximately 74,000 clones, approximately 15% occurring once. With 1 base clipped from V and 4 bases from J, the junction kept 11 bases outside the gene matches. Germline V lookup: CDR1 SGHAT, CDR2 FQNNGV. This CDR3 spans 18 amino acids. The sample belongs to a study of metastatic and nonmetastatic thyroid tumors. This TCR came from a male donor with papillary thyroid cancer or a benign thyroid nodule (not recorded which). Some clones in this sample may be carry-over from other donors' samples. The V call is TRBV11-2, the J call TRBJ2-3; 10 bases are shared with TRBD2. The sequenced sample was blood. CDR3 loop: CASSLGVLAGVTSDTQYF. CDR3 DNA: TGTGCCAGCAGCTTAGGGGTCCTAGCGGGAGTCACATCAGATACGCAGTATTTT.